This entry features one T cell receptor beta chain sequence. This clonotype occurred a few times. Its antigen remains unidentified. There are no base qualities to consult, and no much larger clone falls within one base. Library generation was performed with 5' RACE. Sequencing relied on an Illumina HiSeq 2500. A second PCR of about 7 to 12 cycles was performed with a sample-barcoded 5' primer and a J-beta primer mix. A template-switch 5' adaptor carrying 12 random nucleotides introduced a unique molecular identifier onto each TCR beta cDNA molecule. Each sample yielded at least 3 million CDR3-containing paired-end reads. All of the RNA was converted into first-strand cDNA using the Mint cDNA synthesis kit, with a TRBC-specific oligonucleotide serving as the primer. All cDNA was treated with uracil-DNA glycosylase and then went through a first 18-cycle PCR with the universal primers M1SS and BC2_uni_R. Under the source paper's analysis protocol: Each sample was normalized by randomly selecting 1 million high-quality reads, each carrying a distinct molecular identifier. Reads sharing molecular identifiers were discarded rather than binned into consensus sequences. MiTCR, with a Q25 quality threshold and the strictest error-elimination algorithm, was used for CDR3 identification, clonotype clustering and error correction. A nonparametric unseen species model using Euler transformation provided a lower-bound estimate of total TCR beta diversity. The public reads were reprocessed in TCRdb via fastp at Q25 and MiXCR, keeping in-frame beta chains. Each entry is one CDR3 protein sequence, shown with its most common DNA and genes. TCRdb, rather than the study authors, made the V and J calls. For this sample the table gives around 1,600,000 distinct CDR3 sequences, of which 35% to 45% were detected only once. The top ten hold about 4.1% of the sample.

The record originates from a study of blood T cells in healthy people across ages (dated by TCRdb to 2013 to 2016). In the study overall: Template switching captured roughly one uniquely barcoded TCR beta cDNA molecule per two T cells in model experiments. Using deep sequencing normalized with unique cDNA molecular identifiers, the study measured how TCR beta repertoire diversity changes with age. Donors were grouped into four age groups: young (average 16 years), middle-aged (about 38), aged (about 60) and long-lived (approximately 75). Donors of different ages were randomly distributed across sequencing lanes to avoid experimental bias. Two additional independent replicas of 1 million unique cDNA reads from the same blood draw were analyzed for two donors (one aged 18 to 29 and one aged 80 or older).

The 39 donors, aged about 6 to 95 years, were systemically healthy Caucasian individuals from Russia. Each donor gave about 9.2 milliliters of peripheral blood, drawn into EDTA-treated Vacutainer tubes. Ficoll-Paque density-gradient centrifugation was used to isolate PBMCs, with at least 7 million obtained per sample. Total RNA, at least 6 micrograms per sample, was extracted from PBMCs with Trizol reagent. For every donor, flow cytometry on a PBMC aliquot measured the percentage of naive CD45RAhigh/CD27high T cells. Study-wide findings and limitations: Total diversity estimates from one million sequenced T cells were considered lower bounds and underestimates. Conclusive comparison of naive and antigen-experienced compartments was prevented by the profiling of bulk unsorted PBMCs. Because donor CMV infection status was unknown, age-related changes in expanded clonotypes were potentially confounded. Observed TCR beta diversity correlated strongly with the percentage of naive T cells measured by flow cytometry. Compared with the aged group, the long-lived group had more naive CD4+ T cells, fewer expanded clones and increased TCR diversity, a pattern suggesting age selection. As age increased, observed TCR beta diversity per million T cells dropped in a roughly linear way, and a significant reduction was already evident by age 40.

The CDR3 runs 16 residues from the cysteine to the phenylalanine. The kept DNA is CDR3 alone, 48 bases in frame from the first base. V is pared back by 2 bases and J by 5 bases, with 16 bases lying between the germline termini. The CDR1 and CDR2 encoded by the germline V gene are MNHEY and SVGEGT. The sequence came from a woman younger than 30 in good health. Sequencing was performed on blood. The sequence links TRBV6-2 or TRBV6-3 to TRBJ1-5; perhaps TRBD1 is the D gene, with 6 bases matching. The CDR3 protein: CASSYRARGSHQPQHF. The DNA is TGTGCCAGCAGTTACCGGGCCAGGGGAAGCCATCAGCCCCAGCATTTT.